This TCR beta chain was obtained from a study of early T cells in non-severe SARS-CoV-2 infection. Tagging with unique molecular identifiers was applied to individual cDNA molecules. TCRdb reanalysed the 5' RACE reads using MiXCR and keeps one entry per CDR3 protein. The data show 110,000 or so distinct CDR3 sequences, with around 10% seen just once and around 3% held by the top ten. Germline CDR1 and CDR2: SGHAT and FQNNGV. J gave up 6 bases and V 5 bases, and 9 bases lay outside the gene matches. This CDR3 is built from 16 residues. This clonotype was counted many times. Sequenced material: whole blood. The clonotype comes from an adult who was a healthcare worker with PCR-confirmed SARS-CoV-2 infection or an uninfected control (not recorded which). V is TRBV11-2 and J is TRBJ2-7; 14 nucleotides match TRBD2. The CDR3 protein is CASSPPGLAGVSEQYF. The CDR3 region has the DNA TGTGCCAGCAGCCCTCCGGGACTAGCGGGAGTAAGCGAGCAGTACTTC.